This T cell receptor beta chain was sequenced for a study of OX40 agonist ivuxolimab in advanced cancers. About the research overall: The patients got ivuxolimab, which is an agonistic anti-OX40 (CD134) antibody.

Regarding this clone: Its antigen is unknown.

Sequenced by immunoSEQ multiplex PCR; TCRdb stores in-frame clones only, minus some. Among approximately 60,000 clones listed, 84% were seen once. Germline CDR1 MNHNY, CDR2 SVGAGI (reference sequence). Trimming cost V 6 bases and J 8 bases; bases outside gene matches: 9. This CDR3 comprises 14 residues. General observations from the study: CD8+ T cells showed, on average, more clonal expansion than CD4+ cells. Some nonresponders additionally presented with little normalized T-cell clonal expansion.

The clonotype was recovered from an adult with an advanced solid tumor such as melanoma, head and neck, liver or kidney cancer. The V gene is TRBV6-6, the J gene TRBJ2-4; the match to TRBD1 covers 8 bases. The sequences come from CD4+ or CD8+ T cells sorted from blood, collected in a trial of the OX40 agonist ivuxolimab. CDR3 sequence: CASRNRGNFDIQYF. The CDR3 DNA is TGTGCCAGCAGAAACAGGGGGAATTTCGACATTCAGTACTTC.